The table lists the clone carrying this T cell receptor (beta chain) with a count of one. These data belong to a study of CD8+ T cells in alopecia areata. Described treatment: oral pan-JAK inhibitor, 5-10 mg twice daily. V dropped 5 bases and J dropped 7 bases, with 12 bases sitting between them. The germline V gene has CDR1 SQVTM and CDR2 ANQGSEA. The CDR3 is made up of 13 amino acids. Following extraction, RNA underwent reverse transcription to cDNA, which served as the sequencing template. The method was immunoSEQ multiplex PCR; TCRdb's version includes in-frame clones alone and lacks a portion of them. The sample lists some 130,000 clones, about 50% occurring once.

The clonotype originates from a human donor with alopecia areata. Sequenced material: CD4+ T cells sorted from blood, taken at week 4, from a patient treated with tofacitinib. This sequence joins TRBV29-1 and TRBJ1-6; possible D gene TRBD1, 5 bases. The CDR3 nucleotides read TGCAGCGTTAAGGGGAGCATAAATTCACCCCTCCACTTT. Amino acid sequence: CSVKGSINSPLHF.